The clone carrying this T cell receptor (beta chain) was found once. From germline, CDR1 is LGHDT and CDR2 YNNKEL (reference sequence). J was trimmed by 7 bases and V by 4 bases; bases with no gene match: 12. CDR3 length: 16 residues. The data belong to a study of blood T cell repertoires in COVID-19. TCRdb's table, derived via immunoSEQ multiplex PCR, lists solely in-frame clones and lacks some. There are around 130,000 clones in the sample; around 89% occur only once, and about 17% lies in the top ten. V is TRBV3-1 (or the pseudogene TRBV3-2) and J is TRBJ1-4; 7 positions agree with TRBD1. Sample: peripheral blood. The TCR comes from a man aged 50 or older with active or convalescent COVID-19. The CDR3 sequence: CASSPTGQALPEKLFF. The DNA of the CDR3 is TGTGCCAGCAGCCCCACTGGACAGGCGTTACCTGAAAAACTGTTTTTT.